The 20 T cell receptor beta chains given below trace back to one sample, sequenced in a study of T-cell reconstitution after alpha-beta-depleted transplantation in children. It was with unique molecular identifiers that the TCRbeta library was prepared. TCRdb reprocessed the PCR reads with MiXCR, giving one entry per CDR3 protein. The repertoire includes 200,000 to 250,000 distinct CDR3 sequences, about 7% of them detected once, and just over 5.5% sits in the top ten. Sequences were derived from PBMCs, sampled before TCRalphabeta/CD19-depleted stem cell transplant. These receptor sequences come from a boy under 10 years old with acute lymphoblastic leukemia, due to receive a stem cell transplant.

This clonotype showed up many times. The rearrangement joins TRBV4-3 to TRBJ2-5; a weak D match, TRBD1 (5 bases). CDR3 length: 14 amino acids. Per germline, CDR1 LGHNA and CDR2 YSLEER. Trimming removed 3 bases from V and 4 bases from J, with 12 bases in between. The CDR3 loop is CASSQQRGPETQYF. The CDR3 region has the DNA TGCGCCAGCAGCCAGCAAAGGGGCCCAGAGACCCAGTACTTC.

This clonotype was counted between two and nine times. The V and J genes are TRBV6-5 and TRBJ2-3; D possibly corresponds to TRBD2 (6 bases). Germline CDR1 and CDR2: MNHEY and SVGAGI. The V end was cut by 5 bases, the J end by 11 bases, with 14 bases between. The CDR3 extends over 12 amino acids. CDR3 DNA: TGTGCCAGCAGTCAGAACCCCGGGAGGCAGTATTTT. Its protein product is CASSQNPGRQYF.

The chain couples TRBV10-2 to TRBJ2-3; 12 bases align to TRBD1. Germline-derived CDR1 and CDR2 are WSHSY and SAAADI. V gave up 9 bases and J gave up 6 bases; unmatched junction bases: 4. The CDR3 length is 13 residues. CDR3 coding DNA: TGCGCCAGTGGGACAGGGGGCGCGGATACGCAGTATTTT. It is translated as CASGTGGADTQYF.

This clonotype has a count of ten or more. The chain links TRBV7-2 to TRBJ2-7, with D hard to call. This CDR3 has 13 residues. CDR1 and CDR2 (germline): SGHTA, FQGNSA. Trimming shortened V by 2 bases and J by 3 bases, and 8 bases separated the two germline ends. The CDR3: CASSLSQYYEQYF. The CDR3 DNA sequence: TGTGCCAGCAGCTTAAGTCAGTACTACGAGCAGTACTTC.

The table lists this clonotype with many counts. The rearrangement uses TRBV11-3 and TRBJ2-1; no reliable D call. This CDR3 contains 14 residues. Germline-derived CDR1 and CDR2 are SGHNT and YENEEA. The V and J ends lost 2 bases and 8 bases respectively, with 13 bases between them. CDR3 in DNA: TGTGCCAGCAGCTTAAAGGACCCCGATTATGAGCAGTTCTTC. Protein: CASSLKDPDYEQFF.

This clonotype was observed at least ten times. CDR3 sequence: CASSWAWDSSYEQYF. The CDR3 DNA sequence: TGTGCCAGCAGTTGGGCCTGGGACAGTTCCTACGAGCAGTACTTC. The V gene is TRBV27, the J gene TRBJ2-7; 7 bases are a match to TRBD1. Losses at the gene ends were 4 bases for V and 1 base for J; bases not matched to a gene: 7. The CDR3 is made up of 15 amino acids. The germline V gene has CDR1 MNHEY and CDR2 SMNVEV (reference sequence).

The chain recombines TRBV5-1 with TRBJ2-2; no clear D. Germline CDR1 reads SGHRS; CDR2 reads YFSETQ. V was trimmed by 0 bases and J by 2 bases, leaving 11 bases between them. This CDR3 region has 16 residues. The CDR3 loop reads CASSLALVENTGELFF. The CDR3 nucleotides are TGCGCCAGCAGCTTGGCCTTGGTCGAAAACACCGGGGAGCTGTTTTTT.

The table lists this clonotype with many counts. This chain connects TRBV7-2 to TRBJ2-3, with TRBD1 as a possible D gene (6 bases). Trimming took 3 bases from V and 2 from J, leaving 6 bases between them. This CDR3 is 13 amino acids long. Germline loops: CDR1 SGHTA, CDR2 FQGNSA. CDR3 DNA: TGTGCCAGCAGCTTGGGGGCCACAGATACGCAGTATTTT. Protein: CASSLGATDTQYF.

CDR3: CASSGTSGGAAETQYF. The CDR3 DNA follows: TGCGCCAGCAGCGGGACTAGCGGGGGGGCCGCGGAGACCCAGTACTTC. This rearrangement joins TRBV5-1 to TRBJ2-5; 16 bases agree with TRBD2. There are 16 residues in the CDR3. Germline CDR1 reads SGHRS; CDR2 reads YFSETQ. The junction had 5 bases not matched to a gene; V was cut back by 4 bases and J by 5 bases.

The rearrangement links TRBV7-7 to TRBJ2-5; 8 bases align to TRBD1. Germline CDR1 SSHAT, CDR2 FNYEAQ (reference sequence). With V trimmed by 5 bases and J by 5 bases, 4 bases remained unmatched. This CDR3 spans 13 amino acids. The CDR3 sequence: CASSVDRGETQYF. The CDR3 nucleotides read TGTGCCAGCAGCGTAGACAGGGGCGAGACCCAGTACTTC.

This clonotype was found many times. The chain links TRBV7-9 to TRBJ2-1, with 7 bases aligning to TRBD1. The CDR3 is 14 residues long. V was clipped by 1 base and J by 10 bases; unmatched bases: 7. Per germline, CDR1 SEHNR and CDR2 FQNEAQ (reference sequence). The CDR3 here is CASSLEAKGQEQFF. In nucleotides, the CDR3 is TGTGCCAGCAGCTTAGAAGCTAAGGGACAGGAGCAGTTCTTC.

This clonotype turned up a few times. The rearrangement joins TRBV28 to TRBJ1-4; TRBD1 matches at 10 bases. V trimming: 10 bases; J trimming: 8 bases; junction bases outside the gene matches: 10. Per the germline V gene, CDR1 is MDHEN and CDR2 is SYDVKM. This CDR3 is built from 14 residues. CDR3 loop: CATNLGTGEEKLFF. CDR3 bases: TGTGCCACCAACCTCGGGACAGGGGAAGAAAAACTGTTTTTT. Filled out from reference TRBV28 and TRBJ1-4, the complete variable domain reads DVKVTQSSRYLVKRTGEKVFLECVQDMDHENMFWYRQDPGLGLRLIYFSYDVKMKEKGDIPEGYSVSREKKERFSLILESASTNQTSMYLCATNLGTGEEKLFFGSGTQLSVL.

The table lists this clonotype with a few counts. V and J are TRBV5-6 and TRBJ2-2; 14 bases map to TRBD2. From germline, CDR1 is SGHDT and CDR2 YYEEEE. After removal of 6 bases from V and 7 bases from J, the junction contained 17 bases not matched to a gene. The CDR3 consists of 19 residues. The DNA for the CDR3 is TGTGCCAGCATCCAAACCGACCCGGGGACTAGCGGGAGAATCGGGGAGCTGTTTTTT. This codes for CASIQTDPGTSGRIGELFF.

This clonotype occurred many times. The chain carries TRBV29-1 and TRBJ1-1, with 9 nucleotides matching TRBD1. With 8 bases clipped from V and 3 bases from J, the junction kept 4 bases outside the gene matches. Germline V gene data show CDR1 as SQVTM and CDR2 as ANQGSEA. The CDR3 has 12 amino acids. CDR3 nucleotides: TGCAGCTCTTGGGACAGGGACACTGAAGCTTTCTTT. This gives the protein CSSWDRDTEAFF.

This chain uses TRBV29-1 with TRBJ1-2; unclear D gene. Germline CDR1 and CDR2: SQVTM and ANQGSEA. V was shortened by 0 bases and J by 2 bases, with 13 bases between the two germline ends. CDR3 length: 15 residues. In nucleotides, the CDR3 is TGCAGCGTTGAAGATTGGGCAGACAAAAACTATGGCTACACCTTC. It specifies CSVEDWADKNYGYTF. Full variable domain (missing parts from reference TRBV29-1 and TRBJ1-2): SAVISQKPSRDICQRGTSLTIQCQVDSQVTMMFWYRQQPGQSLTLIATANQGSEATYESGFVIDKFPISRPNLTFSTLTVSNMSPEDSSIYLCSVEDWADKNYGYTFGSGTRLTVV.

The V and J genes are TRBV6-4 and TRBJ1-1; a weak D match, TRBD1 (5 bases). V was pared by 6 bases and J by 5 bases, with 16 bases between. CDR3 length equals 14 residues. Germline V gives CDR1 MRHNA, CDR2 SNTAGT. The CDR3 spells CASRVFQGDTEAFF. The CDR3 DNA reads as TGTGCCAGCAGGGTATTTCAGGGCGATACTGAAGCTTTCTTT.

The table lists this clonotype with many counts. The J gene is TRBJ2-3, the V gene TRBV4-2, with TRBD2 identical over 14 bases. The germline V gene encodes CDR1 LGHNA and CDR2 YNFKEQ. There are 17 residues in the CDR3. V trimming: 4 bases; J trimming: 4 bases; junction bases outside the gene matches: 7. CDR3: CASSPAGLAGGSDTQYF. The CDR3 nucleotides read TGTGCCAGCAGCCCCGCCGGACTAGCGGGGGGATCAGATACGCAGTATTTT.

This clonotype has at least ten counts. This sequence joins TRBV28 and TRBJ2-1, with D maybe TRBD1 (6 bases). The CDR3 consists of 14 residues. V dropped 7 bases and J dropped 6 bases, with 16 bases sitting between them. From germline, CDR1 is MDHEN and CDR2 SYDVKM. The CDR3 sequence: CASTGVESPNEQFF. In DNA form, the CDR3 reads TGTGCCAGCACAGGGGTGGAATCCCCCAATGAGCAGTTCTTC.

This clonotype was detected many times. The V call is TRBV20-1, the J call TRBJ2-3; no clear D. The V end lost 6 bases, the J end lost 0 bases, and 4 bases lay between the germline ends. Germline V gives CDR1 DFQATT, CDR2 SNEGSKA (reference sequence). This CDR3 contains 11 residues. DNA for the CDR3: TGCAGTGCGACTAGCACAGATACGCAGTATTTT. This gives the protein CSATSTDTQYF.

Many counts were recorded for this clonotype. The chain carries TRBV12-3 or TRBV12-4 and TRBJ1-3; D not resolved. This CDR3 has 14 residues. V lost 3 bases to trimming and J lost 4 bases, with 10 bases between them. CDR3 residues: CASSFPLGGNTIYF. CDR3 coding DNA: TGTGCCAGCAGTTTCCCCCTGGGAGGAAACACCATATATTTT.